The rows below give T cell receptor beta chains drawn from one sample of a study of blood T cell repertoires in COVID-19. Assay used: immunoSEQ multiplex PCR; TCRdb lists only in-frame clones, some missing. This sample has more than 250,000 clones, with over 65% found just once. The sequenced sample consisted of peripheral blood. These receptors all come from a man aged 55-75 years who had recovered from COVID-19. Both conserved end residues are part of each CDR3. D genes are given only for firm matches. Some rows have no size entry. The others give once, few or many, or a class for an expanded clone.

TRBD1 TRBJ1-2 . TRBV28 TGTGCCAGCAGTTCCCAGGGGGAAATACGGATCTATGGCTACACCTTC CASSSQGEIRIYGYTF
. TRBJ1-1 . TRBV7-9 TGTGCCAGCAGCTTACCAACCGGGAGGGTTGAAGCTTTCTTT CASSLPTGRVEAFF
TRBD1 TRBJ2-7 . TRBV6-1 TGTGCCAGCAGTTTCCGACAGGGGGACACCTACGAGCAGTACTTC CASSFRQGDTYEQYF
TRBD1 TRBJ1-6 . TRBV3-1/TRBV3-2 TGTGCCAGCAGCCAAGATCTCGCGCAGGGGGCTAGGAGGTCACCCCTCCACTTT CASSQDLAQGARRSPLHF
TRBD2 TRBJ2-4 . TRBV19 TGTGCCAGTAGTCCCGGACTAGCGGGGGAACCGCTAGCCAAAAACATTCAGTACTTC CASSPGLAGEPLAKNIQYF
TRBD1 TRBJ2-2 . TRBV5-4 TGTGCCAGCAGCACACAGGGGGCGCGGAGCGGGGAGCTGTTTTTT CASSTQGARSGELFF
. TRBJ2-7 . TRBV18 TGTGCCAGCTCCGCCGAGGACATTGAATACGAGCAGTACTTC CASSAEDIEYEQYF
. TRBJ2-7 . TRBV6-1 TGTGCCAGCAGTGAAGCTAAATTTAAAATATTGGGGAGAGGGTTCTACGAGCAGTACTTC CASSEAKFKILGRGFYEQYF
. TRBJ1-6 . TRBV2 TGTGCCAGCAGGGAGGACCTAACCTTACCCCTCCACTTT CASREDLTLPLHF
. TRBJ2-3 . TRBV15 TGTGCCACCAGCCCTTCCGGGGGGCGGGATGAGAGGCAGTATTTT CATSPSGGRDERQYF
. TRBJ1-1 . TRBV15 TGTGCCACCAGCAAAAGACAGGAAGCTTTCTTT CATSKRQEAFF
TRBD1 TRBJ2-7 . TRBV15 TGTGCCACCAGGCGGGGACAGGGTGCCTACGAGCAGTACTTC CATRRGQGAYEQYF
TRBD1 TRBJ1-1 . TRBV18 TGTGCCAGCTCCCCCAGACAGGGTGGAGTCACTGAAGCTTTCTTT CASSPRQGGVTEAFF
. TRBJ1-1 . TRBV11-2 TGTGCCAGCAGCTCCCTCCGGGTCGGAAAGTTGAGCACTGAAGCTTTCTTT CASSSLRVGKLSTEAFF
TRBD2 TRBJ2-5 . TRBV19 TGTGCCAGTAGTATTGGCTCGGGGGGACGGGAGACCCAGTACTTC CASSIGSGGRETQYF
TRBD2 TRBJ2-3 . TRBV7-2 TGTGCCAGCAGCTTAGGGAGACTAGCGGGGGTAACAGATACGCAGTATTTT CASSLGRLAGVTDTQYF
TRBD2 TRBJ2-7 . TRBV7-2 TGTGCCAGCAGCAGTAGGACTAGCGGGAGGGCGTTCGAGCAGTACTTC CASSSRTSGRAFEQYF
TRBD1 TRBJ1-2 . TRBV5-6 TGTGCCAGCAGCCCGGGACAGAACTATGGCTACACCTTC CASSPGQNYGYTF
. TRBJ2-5 . TRBV7-7 TGTGCCAGCAGCTTAGGTAGCCTAGTTTCGTCAACCCAGTACTTC CASSLGSLVSSTQYF
TRBD1 TRBJ2-5 . TRBV18 TGTGCCAGCTCACCACTTAAGGGGACAGGCCAAGAGACCCAGTACTTC CASSPLKGTGQETQYF
. TRBJ1-3 . TRBV5-1 TGCGCCAGACTGCCGGGACTGCCTGTTCCTCATCCTTCTCGAAACACCATATATTTT CARLPGLPVPHPSRNTIYF
. TRBJ1-3 few TRBV5-1 TGCGCCAGCAGCGAGGGTATCTCTGGAAACACCATATATTTT CASSEGISGNTIYF
. TRBJ2-7 . TRBV27 TGTGCCAGCACGGGCGGGGTCCTCTACGAGCAGTACTTC CASTGGVLYEQYF
. TRBJ2-3 . TRBV6-4 TGTGCCAGCAGTGACTCGTTTCCCCCGTATACGCAGTATTTT CASSDSFPPYTQYF
TRBD1 TRBJ1-6 many TRBV9 TGTGCCAGCAGCGGGACAGGGGGAGGCTCCTATAATTCACCCCTCCACTTT CASSGTGGGSYNSPLHF
TRBD2 TRBJ2-5 few TRBV11-2 TGTGCCAGCAGCCGCGGACTAGCGGGAAAAGAGACCCAGTACTTC CASSRGLAGKETQYF
. TRBJ2-5 . TRBV29-1 TGCAGCGTCCCGGACAAGGCGCAAGAGACCCAGTACTTC CSVPDKAQETQYF
. TRBJ2-3 . TRBV28 TGTGCCAGCAGGGAGGGCGGGTACACAGATACGCAGTATTTT CASREGGYTDTQYF
. TRBJ2-1 . TRBV18 TGTGCCAGCTCAGTCGGTACCCCCAATGAGCAGTTCTTC CASSVGTPNEQFF